The clone carrying this TCR beta chain turned up a few times. Its antigen is not identified. This specimen comes from a study of identical twins. Study observations and caveats: High-abundance cord blood beta clonotypes had fewer insertions; memory repertoires showed none.

V was trimmed by 10 bases and J by 3 bases, leaving 20 bases between them. CDR3 length equals 14 residues. Germline CDR1 and CDR2: SGHRS and YFSETQ. Template switching added a universal primer site; cDNA carried unique molecular identifiers. TCRdb re-called the 5' RACE reads with MiXCR, one entry per CDR3 protein. The table includes a few hundred thousand distinct CDR3 sequences, approximately 8.8% detected once. The receptor was isolated from a woman in her 50s in good health. Material for sequencing was naive T cells sorted from blood. The J gene is TRBJ2-7, the V gene TRBV5-1, with D perhaps matching TRBD2 (6 bases). This chain's CDR3 is CAPTPGGDRYEQYV. For the CDR3, the DNA is TGCGCCCCAACTCCAGGCGGGGATCGCTACGAGCAGTACGTC.